This T cell receptor (beta chain) was captured in a study of T cells in Graves' hyperthyroidism and ophthalmopathy. This clonotype was observed at least ten times. Its antigen is not known. Blood was drawn at first hyperthyroidism diagnosis, before any ophthalmopathy symptoms. Study-wide results and limits: Blood also contained most expanded thyroid clonotypes above 0.001.

RNA transcripts provided the source from which TCR beta CDR3 regions were amplified. A set of HTBI primers served as the primers for a first-round RT-PCR of the TCR CDR3. TCRdb redid the calling of the multiplex PCR reads with MiXCR, one entry per CDR3 protein. The sample lists nearly 600,000 distinct CDR3 sequences; approximately 15% were seen once. Trimming pared 3 bases from V and 1 base from J, leaving 16 bases between. From germline, CDR1 is SNHLY and CDR2 FYNNEI. The CDR3 is 17 amino acids. The sequence was collected from a woman under 40 with Graves' hyperthyroidism that later progressed to Graves' ophthalmopathy. Source material: blood. The chain carries TRBV2 and TRBJ1-3, with a weak D call TRBD1 (5 bases). The CDR3 nucleotides are TGTGCCAGCAGTGATAAAGGCAGGGAACTTTCTGGAAACACCATATATTTT. Its protein product is CASSDKGRELSGNTIYF.